The rows below give T cell receptor beta chains drawn from one sample of a study of T cell responses to AZD1222 COVID-19 vaccine. Using immunoSEQ multiplex PCR, the repertoire was profiled, and TCRdb retains in-frame clones only, with some absent. The table records about 98,000 clones, around 86% of them present only once. The material sequenced was peripheral blood, taken on day 0 of AZD1222 vaccination. The receptors stem from an adult in good health. Both conserved end residues are part of each CDR3. The order of the fields is clone size, CDR3 length, J gene, V gene, D gene, CDR3 protein, CDR3 DNA. A D gene is named only where the DNA matches it firmly. Not every row has a clone size; where given, it reads once, few, many or a size class.

>.|16|TRBJ1-4|TRBV4-3|TRBD1
CASSQSNRDSDGKLFF
TGCGCCAGCAGCCAATCCAACCGGGACAGCGACGGAAAACTGTTTTTT
>.|15|TRBJ1-2|TRBV9|TRBD1
CASSPSPDREYGYTF
TGTGCCAGCAGCCCCTCCCCGGACAGGGAATATGGCTACACCTTC
>.|16|TRBJ2-7|TRBV6-5|TRBD1
CASSYSTTGSSYEQYF
TGTGCCAGCAGTTACTCCACGACAGGGAGCTCCTACGAGCAGTACTTC
>.|15|TRBJ1-4|TRBV18|.
CASSPLGPSDEKLFF
TGTGCCAGCTCACCCCTGGGGCCCAGCGATGAAAAACTGTTTTTT
>once|15|TRBJ1-1|TRBV5-4|.
CASSLYGQPNTEAFF
TGTGCCAGCAGCTTGTACGGACAGCCGAACACTGAAGCTTTCTTT
>.|15|TRBJ1-2|TRBV9|.
CASSGTKGIYYGYTF
TGTGCCAGCAGCGGAACTAAGGGGATTTACTATGGCTACACCTTC
>.|16|TRBJ2-1|TRBV19|TRBD2
CASSRGLAGGLNEQFF
TGTGCCAGTAGTAGGGGACTAGCGGGAGGGCTGAATGAGCAGTTCTTC
>.|11|TRBJ1-1|TRBV29-1|.
CSVVDRTEAFF
TGCAGCGTTGTGGACCGGACTGAAGCTTTCTTT
>.|14|TRBJ2-1|TRBV15|.
CATSRDVGGGEQFF
TGTGCCACCAGCAGAGATGTCGGGGGCGGTGAGCAGTTCTTC
>once|12|TRBJ2-7|TRBV5-4|.
CASSFGGGEQYF
TGTGCCAGCAGCTTCGGGGGTGGAGAGCAGTACTTC
>once|17|TRBJ2-1|TRBV7-9|.
CASSSEQGRSSYNEQFF
TGTGCCAGCAGCTCGGAACAGGGGAGGAGCTCCTACAATGAGCAGTTCTTC
>.|14|TRBJ1-2|TRBV25-1|TRBD1
CASTAGTGVWGYTF
TGTGCCAGCACCGCAGGGACAGGGGTATGGGGCTACACCTTC
>.|19|TRBJ2-3|TRBV2|TRBD2
CASSEDRMASGRYTDTQYF
TGTGCCAGCAGTGAAGATCGAATGGCTAGCGGGAGATATACAGATACGCAGTATTTT
>.|15|TRBJ1-5|TRBV4-2|.
CASSQSHQSNQPQHF
TGTGCCAGCAGCCAGTCTCATCAGAGCAATCAGCCCCAGCATTTT
>once|14|TRBJ1-4|TRBV24-1|.
CATSDLTGDEKLFF
TGTGCCACCAGTGATTTGACTGGGGATGAAAAACTGTTTTTT
>few|17|TRBJ2-3|TRBV7-2|TRBD2
CASSKTAGRGYTDTQYF
TGTGCCAGCAGTAAAACAGCGGGGCGGGGTTACACAGATACGCAGTATTTT
>.|14|TRBJ1-1|TRBV27|TRBD1
CASRRAGQGTEAFF
TGTGCCAGCAGGCGGGCCGGACAGGGGACTGAAGCTTTCTTT
>.|14|TRBJ2-7|TRBV30|.
CAWSQKGGVYEQYF
TGTGCCTGGAGTCAAAAAGGAGGGGTCTACGAGCAGTACTTC
>.|14|TRBJ1-2|TRBV24-1|.
CATSEPTANYGYTF
TGTGCCACCAGTGAACCTACAGCTAACTATGGCTACACCTTC
>.|22|TRBJ1-5|TRBV22-1|.
CPGSAPTGFADCSDYSNQPQHF
TGTCCTGGGAGCGCACCTACAGGGTTTGCGGATTGTAGTGATTATAGCAATCAGCCCCAGCATTTT
>.|14|TRBJ1-1|TRBV4-3|.
CASSQGGMNTEAFF
TGCGCCAGCAGCCAGGGGGGGATGAACACTGAAGCTTTCTTT
>.|15|TRBJ2-3|TRBV11-1|.
CASSLALSSTDTQYF
TGTGCCAGCAGCTTAGCGCTGTCGAGCACAGATACGCAGTATTTT
>.|14|TRBJ2-5|TRBV7-2|.
CASSLSRGRETQYF
TGTGCCAGCAGCTTATCCCGGGGTAGAGAGACCCAGTACTTC
>.|14|TRBJ1-6|TRBV30|.
CAWSVGRRGSPLHF
TGTGCCTGGAGTGTAGGCAGGCGGGGTTCACCCCTCCACTTT
>.|16|TRBJ2-7|TRBV6-2/TRBV6-3|.
CASSYPQDRKTYEQYF
TGTGCCAGCAGTTATCCGCAGGACAGAAAAACCTACGAGCAGTACTTC
>.|20|TRBJ2-3|TRBV6-2/TRBV6-3|TRBD1
CASSYSNRGQAGRNTDTQYF
TGTGCCAGCAGTTACTCGAACAGGGGGCAAGCGGGACGTAATACAGATACGCAGTATTTT
>.|15|TRBJ2-7|TRBV5-4|.
CASSLDPTGFNEQYF
TGTGCCAGCAGCTTGGACCCTACAGGGTTCAACGAGCAGTACTTC
>.|12|TRBJ1-3|TRBV7-9|.
CASSLSGNTIYF
TGTGCCAGCAGCCTCTCTGGAAACACCATATATTTT
>.|19|TRBJ1-2|TRBV5-6|TRBD1
CASSSINTGTGTGVYGYTF
TGTGCCAGCAGCTCGATCAACACCGGGACAGGGACAGGTGTCTATGGCTACACCTTC
>.|15|TRBJ2-2|TRBV20-1|.
CSASLLAANTGELFF
TGCAGTGCTAGTTTGTTGGCAGCGAACACCGGGGAGCTGTTTTTT
>.|11|TRBJ2-3|TRBV20-1|.
CSAVRGDTQYF
TGCAGTGCTGTGAGAGGGGATACGCAGTATTTT
>.|15|TRBJ2-7|TRBV19|TRBD1
CASSIVQGPTYEQYF
TGTGCCAGTAGTATCGTACAGGGGCCCACCTACGAGCAGTACTTC
>.|12|TRBJ1-6|TRBV2|.
CASSDGNSPLHF
TGTGCCAGCAGTGATGGGAATTCACCCCTCCACTTT
>.|15|TRBJ2-1|TRBV7-2|.
CASSRGLSSYNEQFF
TGTGCCAGCAGCCGGGGCTTATCCTCCTACAATGAGCAGTTCTTC
>.|12|TRBJ2-7|TRBV18|.
CASSSSGSEQYF
TGTGCCAGCTCAAGCTCAGGGTCCGAGCAGTACTTC
>.|14|TRBJ1-2|TRBV30|.
CAWSGGGPYYGYTF
TGTGCCTGGAGTGGGGGAGGGCCTTACTATGGCTACACCTTC
>.|13|TRBJ1-1|TRBV12-3/TRBV12-4|TRBD1
CASRRTGEAEAFF
TGTGCCAGCAGGCGGACAGGGGAGGCTGAAGCTTTCTTT
>.|15|TRBJ2-1|TRBV5-4|.
CASTPSGTTYNEQFF
TGTGCCAGCACCCCCAGCGGAACAACCTACAATGAGCAGTTCTTC
>.|12|TRBJ1-5|TRBV6-5|.
CASSYPVQPQHF
TGTGCCAGCAGTTACCCGGTCCAGCCCCAGCATTTT
>.|15|TRBJ2-7|TRBV11-2|TRBD1
CASSTIRQGNYEQYF
TGTGCCAGCAGCACAATCCGACAGGGAAACTACGAGCAGTACTTC
>.|12|TRBJ1-1|TRBV28|.
CASSLYKVEAFF
TGTGCCAGCAGTTTATACAAAGTTGAAGCTTTCTTT
>once|14|TRBJ2-7|TRBV11-2|TRBD2
CASSLGAGVYEQYF
TGTGCCAGCAGCTTAGGGGCGGGAGTATACGAGCAGTACTTC
>.|18|TRBJ2-1|TRBV4-1|TRBD1
CASSQSPHRGRRVYEQFF
TGCGCCAGCAGCCAAAGCCCCCACAGGGGGCGACGTGTCTATGAGCAGTTCTTC
>.|15|TRBJ1-1|TRBV6-5|TRBD1
CASSYTGTGGTEAFF
TGTGCCAGCAGTTACACTGGGACAGGGGGGACTGAAGCTTTCTTT
>.|14|TRBJ2-3|TRBV6-5|.
CASSYSGGTDTQYF
TGTGCCAGCAGTTACTCGGGAGGCACAGATACGCAGTATTTT
>.|15|TRBJ1-5|TRBV19|TRBD1
CASRGLTGDNQPQHF
TGTGCCAGTAGAGGCCTGACAGGGGACAATCAGCCCCAGCATTTT
>.|14|TRBJ2-7|TRBV4-3|TRBD2
CASSPALAGYEQYF
TGCGCCAGCAGCCCTGCACTAGCGGGCTACGAGCAGTACTTC
>.|12|TRBJ2-7|TRBV2|.
CASSVGSGEQYF
TGTGCCAGCAGTGTGGGGTCGGGTGAGCAGTACTTC
>once|13|TRBJ2-7|TRBV18|.
CASSPGNDYEQYF
TGTGCCAGCTCACCCGGGAACGACTACGAGCAGTACTTC
>.|14|TRBJ1-5|TRBV15|.
CATSIRGRGQPQHF
TGTGCCACCAGCATCAGGGGTAGGGGTCAGCCCCAGCATTTT
>.|16|TRBJ1-2|TRBV5-6|.
CASSLGHLEVNYGYTF
TGTGCCAGCAGCTTAGGACACCTGGAAGTTAACTATGGCTACACCTTC
>.|16|TRBJ2-7|TRBV27|.
CASSLSAIGGRVAKYF
TGTGCCAGCAGTTTAAGCGCAATCGGGGGACGAGTGGCCAAGTACTTC
>.|13|TRBJ1-2|TRBV6-5|.
CASSDPGLYGYTF
TGTGCCAGCAGCGACCCTGGGCTCTATGGCTACACCTTC
>once|17|TRBJ2-3|TRBV7-9|TRBD2
CASSLGPTSGGPDTQYF
TGTGCCAGCAGCTTAGGCCCGACTAGCGGGGGACCAGATACGCAGTATTTT
>.|15|TRBJ1-1|TRBV5-5|TRBD1
CASRGGTGDNTEAFF
TGTGCCAGCAGGGGTGGGACAGGGGATAACACTGAAGCTTTCTTT
>.|17|TRBJ2-3|TRBV9|TRBD1
CARDYPNRDRGTDTQYF
TGTGCCAGGGATTACCCGAACCGGGACAGGGGAACAGATACGCAGTATTTT
>.|13|TRBJ2-5|TRBV10-3|.
CAISGQTQETQYF
TGTGCCATCAGCGGACAGACCCAAGAGACCCAGTACTTC
>few|13|TRBJ1-2|TRBV7-2|TRBD1
CASSGDRRYGYTF
TGTGCCAGCAGTGGGGACAGGCGCTATGGCTACACCTTC
>few|14|TRBJ1-6|TRBV11-1|.
CASSYTGRNSPLHF
TGTGCCAGCAGCTACACAGGTAGAAATTCACCCCTCCACTTT